These 32 T cell receptor beta chains share one sample of origin, sequenced in a study of cytomegalovirus exposure and HLA in healthy donors. PCR involved 60 Vbeta and 13 Jbeta primers. Only in-frame clones appear in the TCRdb table, and some are missing; sequencing was by immunoSEQ multiplex PCR. The sample has under 200,000 clones; over 60% are singletons. The sequenced material came from PBMCs. The receptors were gathered from a girl aged 5-17 years in good health and CMV-seronegative.

V gene TRBV6-6 combines with J gene TRBJ2-2, with D maybe TRBD1 (6 bases). Per germline, CDR1 MNHNY and CDR2 SVGAGI (reference sequence). Trimming cost V 6 bases and J 0 bases, with 11 bases left between them. The CDR3 is 15 amino acids. CDR3 sequence: CASSADSANTGELFF. In DNA, the CDR3 is TGTGCCAGCAGCGCGGACAGCGCGAACACCGGGGAGCTGTTTTTT.

Only a few counts were recorded for this clone. This chain joins TRBV13 and TRBJ1-1, with D uncertain. CDR3 length equals 14 residues. CDR1 is PRHDT, CDR2 FYEKMQ, per germline (reference sequence). V was trimmed by 8 bases and J by 3 bases, leaving 16 bases between them. CDR3 amino acids: CASRRWERYTEAFF. DNA of the CDR3: TGTGCCAGCCGACGATGGGAGCGATACACTGAAGCTTTCTTT.

The chain joins TRBV7-9 to TRBJ1-1; TRBD1 matches at 7 bases. CDR3 length: 16 residues. J lost 1 base, V lost 3 bases, and 8 bases had no gene match. Per germline, CDR1 SEHNR and CDR2 FQNEAQ (reference sequence). CDR3 region: CASSFIGGQQNTEAFF. As DNA, the CDR3 is TGTGCCAGCAGCTTCATCGGGGGACAGCAGAACACTGAAGCTTTCTTT.

The J gene is TRBJ2-7, the V gene TRBV29-1, with D unclear. The V gene lost 6 bases and the J gene lost 1 base, with 7 bases spanning the gap. The CDR3 extends over 11 amino acids. Germline-derived CDR1 and CDR2 are SQVTM and ANQGSEA. The CDR3 loop is CSVSVSYEQYF. CDR3 DNA: TGCAGCGTGAGTGTATCCTACGAGCAGTACTTC.

This clone was observed a few times. Other DNA variants within this sample encode the same CDR3. CDR3 bases: TGTGCCAGCAGTGATGGGACTAGCGGGGGGACAGATACGCAGTATTTT. Encoded protein: CASSDGTSGGTDTQYF. The rearrangement joins TRBV6-4 to TRBJ2-3, with 15 bases identical to TRBD2. The ends lost 3 bases at V and 3 bases at J; junction bases unmatched: 1. The CDR3 consists of 16 residues. Per germline, CDR1 MRHNA and CDR2 SNTAGT.

The chain recombines TRBV28 with TRBJ2-7, with D tentatively TRBD2 (5 bases). The CDR3 consists of 13 residues. The germline V and J ends were trimmed by 4 bases and 2 bases, with 9 bases remaining between them. Germline CDR1 and CDR2: MDHEN and SYDVKM. CDR3 region: CASSSPRAYEQYF. The DNA of the CDR3 is TGTGCCAGCAGTTCCCCGAGGGCCTACGAGCAGTACTTC.

This chain uses TRBV5-1 with TRBJ2-3, with 7 positions matching TRBD1. V was clipped by 5 bases and J by 2 bases; unmatched bases: 11. Germline-derived CDR1 and CDR2 are SGHRS and YFSETQ. The CDR3 is made up of 16 amino acids. Written as DNA, the CDR3 is TGCGCCAGCAGATCGGACACAGGGGTGAACACAGATACGCAGTATTTT. This sequence encodes CASRSDTGVNTDTQYF.

The rearrangement uses TRBV7-9 and TRBJ1-1; D is possibly TRBD1 (6 bases). From germline, CDR1 is SEHNR and CDR2 FQNEAQ (reference sequence). The CDR3 contains 14 residues. Trimming took 4 bases from V and 7 from J, leaving 16 bases between them. CDR3 amino acids: CASSSSTGTFEAFF. The CDR3 DNA reads as TGTGCCAGCAGCTCCTCGACAGGAACCTTTGAAGCTTTCTTT. The entire variable domain, with the rest obtained from reference TRBV7-9 and TRBJ1-1, is as follows: DTGVSQNPRHKITKRGQNVTFRCDPISEHNRLYWYRQTLGQGPEFLTYFQNEAQLEKSRLLSDRFSAERPKGSFSTLEIQRTEQGDSAMYLCASSSSTGTFEAFFGQGTRLTVV.

This clone was observed once. This chain links TRBV21-1 with TRBJ1-1. TRBV21-1 is a pseudogene locus. This CDR3 is 18 amino acids long. The CDR3 loop is CASSKIWGGPPMGTEAFF. CDR3 nucleotide sequence: TGTGCCAGCAGCAAAATTTGGGGGGGACCACCGATGGGTACTGAAGCTTTCTTT.

This clone was detected many times. V and J are TRBV7-9 and TRBJ2-7, with TRBD1 as a possible D gene (6 bases). V lost 5 bases and J 4 bases, leaving 9 bases between the germline ends. Germline V gives CDR1 SEHNR, CDR2 FQNEAQ (reference sequence). The CDR3 totals 12 residues. CDR3 DNA sequence: TGTGCCAGCAGCGAGGACAGATACGAGCAGTACTTC. Protein product: CASSEDRYEQYF. The full variable domain, in which reference TRBV7-9 and TRBJ2-7 provide the parts outside the CDR3, is DTGVSQNPRHKITKRGQNVTFRCDPISEHNRLYWYRQTLGQGPEFLTYFQNEAQLEKSRLLSDRFSAERPKGSFSTLEIQRTEQGDSAMYLCASSEDRYEQYFGPGTRLTVT.

The rearrangement uses TRBV5-1 and TRBJ1-2, with D unclear. Trimming stripped 6 bases from V and 7 bases from J, with 13 bases between. The CDR3 totals 12 residues. Germline CDR1 reads SGHRS; CDR2 reads YFSETQ. CDR3 sequence: CASIGYNGGYTF. DNA of the CDR3: TGCGCCAGCATCGGGTATAACGGTGGCTACACCTTC.

The chain has TRBV29-1 and TRBJ1-1; D possibly corresponds to TRBD1 (5 bases). This CDR3 comprises 12 residues. Germline V gene lookup returns CDR1 SQVTM and CDR2 ANQGSEA. V lost 5 bases, J lost 3 bases, and 10 bases lay in between. CDR3 in DNA: TGCAGCGTTAAGGTAGGGGACACTGAAGCTTTCTTT. Translated, it gives CSVKVGDTEAFF.

The CDR3 nucleotides are TGTGCCAGCAGCAGCCCCGCGGGAAATGAAAAACTGTTTTTT. This codes for CASSSPAGNEKLFF. The V call is TRBV7-9, the J call TRBJ1-4; D ambiguous. CDR3 size: 14 residues. The germline CDR1 and CDR2 sequences are SEHNR and FQNEAQ (reference sequence). V dropped 5 bases and J dropped 5 bases, with 12 bases sitting between them.

This clone was detected once. This chain uses TRBV5-4 with TRBJ2-1, with TRBD2 identical over 8 bases. In germline, CDR1 is SGHNT, CDR2 YYREEE (reference sequence). The junction had 10 bases not matched to a gene; V was cut back by 4 bases and J by 4 bases. The CDR3 extends over 16 amino acids. CDR3 loop: CASSAGLVTVYNEQFF. CDR3 sequence (DNA): TGTGCCAGCAGCGCGGGACTAGTGACCGTTTACAATGAGCAGTTCTTC.

This clone was detected a few times. The chain links TRBV7-9 to TRBJ2-7; 9 bases line up with TRBD2. Germline V lookup: CDR1 SEHNR, CDR2 FQNEAQ (reference sequence). The CDR3 consists of 15 residues. V shed 2 bases, J shed 0 bases, and the junction held 2 bases outside the gene matches. The CDR3 nucleotides read TGTGCCAGCAGCTTAAGCGGGGGGACCTCCTACGAGCAGTACTTC. It is translated as CASSLSGGTSYEQYF.

This clone has just one count. V usage is TRBV6-1 and J usage is TRBJ1-2, with D perhaps matching TRBD1 (6 bases). The length of the CDR3 is 12 residues. Trimming stripped 3 bases from V and 7 bases from J, with 9 bases between. Per the germline V gene, CDR1 is MNHNS and CDR2 is SASEGT. CDR3 in amino acids: CASSESRGGYTF. DNA for the CDR3: TGTGCCAGCAGTGAGAGCAGGGGTGGCTACACCTTC.

A single count supports this clone. The V and J genes are TRBV4-1 and TRBJ1-5; TRBD1 matches at 8 bases. CDR1 is MGHRA, CDR2 YSYEKL, per germline. The CDR3 totals 16 residues. V lost 2 bases, J lost 6 bases, and 9 bases stayed unmatched. The CDR3 region has the DNA TGCGCCAGCAGCCAAATCCTCGGACAGGGAAGTCAGCCCCAGCATTTT. It yields the protein CASSQILGQGSQPQHF.

The V gene is TRBV11-3, the J gene TRBJ2-1, with TRBD2 identical over 10 bases. CDR3 length: 16 amino acids. V shed 5 bases and J 0 bases; nucleotides not matched to a gene: 4. Germline CDR1 reads SGHNT; CDR2 reads YENEEA. The CDR3 sequence: CASSPPSGSSYNEQFF. The DNA for the CDR3 is TGTGCCAGCAGCCCTCCTAGCGGGAGCTCCTACAATGAGCAGTTCTTC.

This clone came up once. The V call is TRBV30, the J call TRBJ1-6; D call uncertain. V was trimmed by 0 bases and J by 0 bases, leaving 9 bases between them. This CDR3 region has 16 residues. Germline CDR1 reads GTSNPN; CDR2 reads SVGIG (reference sequence). CDR3 in amino acids: CAWSVTLSSYNSPLHF. For the CDR3, the DNA is TGTGCCTGGAGTGTGACTTTAAGCTCCTATAATTCACCCCTCCACTTT.

This rearrangement joins TRBV6-5 to TRBJ1-2; D is perhaps TRBD1 (6 bases). CDR1 and CDR2 from the germline V gene are MNHEY and SVGAGI. The CDR3 is made up of 13 amino acids. V lost 6 bases, J lost 2 bases, and 10 bases lay in between. The CDR3 loop reads CASSRTANYGYTF. CDR3 bases: TGTGCCAGCAGCCGGACAGCGAACTATGGCTACACCTTC.

This chain uses TRBV18 with TRBJ2-7, with 7 positions matching TRBD1. CDR3 length equals 16 residues. Germline V gene lookup returns CDR1 KGHSH and CDR2 LQKENI. Germline trimming cut 2 bases from V and 1 base from J; bases unmatched to any gene: 8. The CDR3 spells CASSPIGQDASYEQYF. The CDR3 region has the DNA TGTGCCAGCTCACCAATCGGACAGGACGCATCCTACGAGCAGTACTTC.

The rearrangement uses TRBV14 and TRBJ2-1, with D uncertain. The CDR3 sequence is 12 residues long. The ends were cut back, 1 base at V and 8 bases at J, with 6 bases in the middle. CDR1 and CDR2 (germline): SGHDN, FVKESK. The CDR3 is CASSQVPDEQFF. In DNA, the CDR3 is TGTGCCAGCAGCCAAGTCCCGGATGAGCAGTTCTTC.

V usage is TRBV29-1 and J usage is TRBJ1-6; 9 bases fit TRBD1. From germline, CDR1 is SQVTM and CDR2 ANQGSEA. There are 14 residues in the CDR3. V trimming: 6 bases; J trimming: 6 bases; junction bases outside the gene matches: 6. The chain's CDR3 is CSVRMTGGNSPLHF. The CDR3 DNA reads as TGCAGCGTCCGAATGACAGGGGGTAATTCACCCCTCCACTTT.

The chain carries TRBV30 and TRBJ2-2; 10 bases align to TRBD2. This CDR3 has 19 residues. Germline V gene lookup returns CDR1 GTSNPN and CDR2 SVGIG (reference sequence). J gave up 1 base and V 1 base, and 12 bases lay outside the gene matches. As DNA, the CDR3 is TGTGCCTGGAGTGGGCCCTCGGAGCGGGGGGGCAGGAACACCGGGGAGCTGTTTTTT. This sequence encodes CAWSGPSERGGRNTGELFF.

The chain uses TRBV13 and TRBJ1-6; D is unclear. V was trimmed by 1 base and J by 7 bases, leaving 11 bases between them. The germline gives CDR1 PRHDT, CDR2 FYEKMQ (reference sequence). The CDR3 sequence is 15 residues long. DNA for the CDR3: TGTGCCAGCAGCTTAGACCCGGGGATGAATTCACCCCTCCACTTT. Protein: CASSLDPGMNSPLHF. Supplemented by reference TRBV13 and TRBJ1-6, the full variable domain reads AAGVIQSPRHLIKEKRETATLKCYPIPRHDTVYWYQQGPGQDPQFLISFYEKMQSDKGSIPDRFSAQQFSDYHSELNMSSLELGDSALYFCASSLDPGMNSPLHFGNGTRLTVT.

This clone has only a few counts. Other DNA sequences in the same sample also yield this CDR3. The chain combines TRBV6-5 with TRBJ1-1; a possible D gene is TRBD1 (5 bases). V shed 6 bases and J shed 1 base, with 6 bases lying between them. Germline V gives CDR1 MNHEY, CDR2 SVGAGI. This CDR3 has 12 amino acids. CDR3 coding DNA: TGTGCCAGCAGAACAGGGAACACTGAAGCTTTCTTT. As protein: CASRTGNTEAFF.

The chain combines TRBV7-6 with TRBJ2-6; 7 nucleotides line up with TRBD2. Losses at the gene ends were 4 bases for V and 2 bases for J; bases not matched to a gene: 2. There are 15 residues in the CDR3. CDR1 and CDR2 (germline): SGHVS, FNYEAQ. The CDR3 DNA is TGTGCCAGCAGCTCGGGGGGAGCTGGGGCCAACGTCCTGACTTTC. This translates into CASSSGGAGANVLTF.

This clone is a singleton in its sample. The CDR3 here is CASSPSNRGPTYEQYF. CDR3 sequence (DNA): TGTGCCAGCAGCCCAAGTAACAGGGGGCCTACCTACGAGCAGTACTTC. The chain uses TRBV5-4 and TRBJ2-7, with TRBD1 matching over 9 bases. Trimming took 4 bases from V and 2 from J; bases not matched to a gene: 10. Germline-derived CDR1 and CDR2 are SGHNT and YYREEE (reference sequence). The CDR3 consists of 16 residues. Full variable domain (missing parts from reference TRBV5-4 and TRBJ2-7): ETGVTQSPTHLIKTRGQQVTLRCSSQSGHNTVSWYQQALGQGPQFIFQYYREEENGRGNFPPRFSGLQFPNYSSELNVNALELDDSALYLCASSPSNRGPTYEQYFGPGTRLTVT.

Only a few counts were recorded for this clone. The rearrangement joins TRBV19 to TRBJ1-4, with 7 bases matching TRBD1. The CDR3 is 14 residues long. Trimming took 7 bases from V and 4 from J; bases not matched to a gene: 6. Looked up from germline, CDR1 is LNHDA and CDR2 is SQIVND (reference sequence). The CDR3 is CASTATGLNEKLFF. The CDR3 DNA sequence: TGTGCCAGTACCGCGACAGGGCTTAATGAAAAACTGTTTTTT.

The chain uses TRBV9 and TRBJ2-3; 8 bases agree with TRBD2. With V trimmed by 0 bases and J by 5 bases, 5 bases remained unmatched. The CDR3 contains 15 residues. Germline loops: CDR1 SGDLS, CDR2 YYNGEE. CDR3 DNA sequence: TGTGCCAGCAGCGTAGTCGGGAGGGGACTAGATACGCAGTATTTT. Translation gives CASSVVGRGLDTQYF.

J is TRBJ2-7 and V is TRBV5-4, with D possibly TRBD1 on 6 matching bases. This CDR3 spans 14 amino acids. V dropped 2 bases and J dropped 3 bases, with 12 bases sitting between them. Germline V gene lookup returns CDR1 SGHNT and CDR2 YYREEE (reference sequence). DNA for the CDR3: TGTGCCAGCAGCTTATCACAGGGAAACTACGAGCAGTACTTC. This sequence encodes CASSLSQGNYEQYF.

The chain employs TRBV29-1 and TRBJ2-3; 11 bases match TRBD2. The CDR3 totals 14 residues. V gave up 4 bases and J gave up 6 bases; unmatched junction bases: 6. CDR1 and CDR2 (germline): SQVTM, ANQGSEA. In DNA, the CDR3 is TGCAGCGTTGGTAGCGGGGGGGCTAGGGATACGCAGTATTTT. This codes for CSVGSGGARDTQYF.